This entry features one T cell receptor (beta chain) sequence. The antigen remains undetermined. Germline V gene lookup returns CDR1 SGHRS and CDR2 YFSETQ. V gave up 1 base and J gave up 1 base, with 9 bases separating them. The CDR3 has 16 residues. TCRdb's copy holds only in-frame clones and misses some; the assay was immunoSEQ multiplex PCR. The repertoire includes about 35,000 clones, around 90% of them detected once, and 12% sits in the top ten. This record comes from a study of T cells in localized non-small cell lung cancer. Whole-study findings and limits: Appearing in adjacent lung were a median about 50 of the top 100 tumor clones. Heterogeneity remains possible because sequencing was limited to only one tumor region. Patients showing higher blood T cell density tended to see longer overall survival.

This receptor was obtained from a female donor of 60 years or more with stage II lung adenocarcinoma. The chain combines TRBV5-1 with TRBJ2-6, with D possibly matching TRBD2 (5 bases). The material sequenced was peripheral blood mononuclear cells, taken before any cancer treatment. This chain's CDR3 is CASSLRGNSGANVLTF. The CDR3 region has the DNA TGCGCCAGCAGCTTGCGGGGAAATTCTGGGGCCAACGTCCTGACTTTC.